The rows below give T cell receptor beta chains drawn from one sample of a study of blood T cell repertoires in COVID-19. The data were produced by immunoSEQ multiplex PCR, yet TCRdb's version contains in-frame clones alone and is incomplete. The sample comprises around 200,000 clones, about 82% of which are singletons, and about 5.6% rests with the top ten. The source material was PBMCs or T cells enriched from blood (not recorded which). Receptors originate from a man aged 35 to 55 with acute COVID-19. Each CDR3 is given with its conserved first and last residue. D genes are given only for firm matches. Size values are once, few and many counts, or a class for expanded clones, and some rows have none.

length	size	D	J	V	CDR3	DNA
14	.	TRBD1	TRBJ1-2	TRBV19	CASSWTGSNYGYTF	TGTGCCAGTAGTTGGACAGGGAGCAACTATGGCTACACCTTC
14	.	TRBD2	TRBJ2-7	TRBV5-8	CASSLEAGGPEQYF	TGTGCCAGCAGCTTGGAAGCGGGAGGGCCCGAGCAGTACTTC
15	.	.	TRBJ1-5	TRBV28	CASSPLDRLNQPQHF	TGTGCCAGCAGCCCTCTTGACAGGCTGAATCAGCCCCAGCATTTT
14	once	.	TRBJ2-3	TRBV7-9	CASSLVSPAGTQYF	TGTGCCAGCAGCTTAGTTTCCCCTGCGGGTACGCAGTATTTT
14	.	.	TRBJ1-1	TRBV6-6	CASRAGSKNTEAFF	TGTGCCAGCAGGGCGGGATCGAAGAACACTGAAGCTTTCTTT
15	.	TRBD1	TRBJ2-5	TRBV7-9	CASSRRGTGLETQYF	TGTGCCAGCAGCCGCCGTGGGACAGGGTTGGAGACCCAGTACTTC
15	.	TRBD1	TRBJ2-7	TRBV28	CASSPPGTGSYEQYF	TGTGCCAGCAGCCCCCCCGGGACAGGGTCCTACGAGCAGTACTTC
15	.	.	TRBJ2-7	TRBV18	CASSTDRRSSYEQYF	TGTGCCAGCTCGACAGACAGGAGGAGCTCCTACGAGCAGTACTTC
15	.	TRBD1	TRBJ2-1	TRBV4-1	CASSQEDRAGNEQFF	TGCGCCAGCAGCCAAGAGGACAGGGCGGGAAATGAGCAGTTCTTC
16	.	TRBD2	TRBJ2-1	TRBV6-1	CASSESVAGVFNEQFF	TGTGCCAGCAGTGAATCAGTAGCGGGAGTCTTCAATGAGCAGTTCTTC
17	.	TRBD2	TRBJ2-2	TRBV5-1	CASSRSSGDPRGGELFF	TGCGCCAGCAGCCGGTCTAGCGGGGACCCGCGGGGTGGGGAGCTGTTTTTT
11	.	.	TRBJ1-2	TRBV7-9	CASTGGGGYTF	TGTGCCAGCACGGGGGGAGGAGGCTACACCTTC
14	.	TRBD1	TRBJ1-2	TRBV19	CASTPGTGPYGYTF	TGTGCCAGTACCCCCGGGACAGGACCTTATGGCTACACCTTC
16	.	.	TRBJ1-3	TRBV11-2	CASSPQGKGAGNTIYF	TGTGCCAGCAGCCCTCAGGGAAAGGGGGCTGGAAACACCATATATTTT
16	.	.	TRBJ2-7	TRBV3-1/TRBV3-2	CASSQDMATSYYEQYF	TGTGCCAGCAGCCAAGATATGGCAACTAGCTACTACGAGCAGTACTTC
16	once	.	TRBJ2-7	TRBV25-1	CASSEYVAGSLYEQYF	TGTGCCAGCAGTGAATACGTGGCAGGAAGTCTCTACGAGCAGTACTTC
13	.	.	TRBJ1-5	TRBV12-3/TRBV12-4	CASSFGVNQPQHF	TGTGCCAGCAGTTTTGGAGTTAATCAGCCCCAGCATTTT
14	.	TRBD2	TRBJ2-2	TRBV10-2	CASSAGTSHGELFF	TGCGCCAGCAGTGCCGGGACTAGCCACGGGGAGCTGTTTTTT